This T cell receptor beta chain came from a study of blood T cell repertoires in COVID-19. V dropped 1 base and J dropped 8 bases, with 12 bases sitting between them. CDR1 is SGHNT and CDR2 is YYREEE in the germline V gene (reference sequence). The CDR3 totals 13 residues. Using immunoSEQ multiplex PCR, the repertoire was profiled, and TCRdb retains in-frame clones only, with some absent. The sample lists 70,000 to 95,000 clones, around 80% occurring once. This receptor was obtained from a woman aged 45-60 years with acute or convalescent COVID-19. V and J are TRBV5-4 and TRBJ1-2; tentatively, D is TRBD1 (5 bases). The sequenced sample consisted of peripheral blood. CDR3 in DNA: TGTGCCAGCAGCTTGTTGGGGGGAAACGGCTACACCTTC. It codes for CASSLLGGNGYTF.